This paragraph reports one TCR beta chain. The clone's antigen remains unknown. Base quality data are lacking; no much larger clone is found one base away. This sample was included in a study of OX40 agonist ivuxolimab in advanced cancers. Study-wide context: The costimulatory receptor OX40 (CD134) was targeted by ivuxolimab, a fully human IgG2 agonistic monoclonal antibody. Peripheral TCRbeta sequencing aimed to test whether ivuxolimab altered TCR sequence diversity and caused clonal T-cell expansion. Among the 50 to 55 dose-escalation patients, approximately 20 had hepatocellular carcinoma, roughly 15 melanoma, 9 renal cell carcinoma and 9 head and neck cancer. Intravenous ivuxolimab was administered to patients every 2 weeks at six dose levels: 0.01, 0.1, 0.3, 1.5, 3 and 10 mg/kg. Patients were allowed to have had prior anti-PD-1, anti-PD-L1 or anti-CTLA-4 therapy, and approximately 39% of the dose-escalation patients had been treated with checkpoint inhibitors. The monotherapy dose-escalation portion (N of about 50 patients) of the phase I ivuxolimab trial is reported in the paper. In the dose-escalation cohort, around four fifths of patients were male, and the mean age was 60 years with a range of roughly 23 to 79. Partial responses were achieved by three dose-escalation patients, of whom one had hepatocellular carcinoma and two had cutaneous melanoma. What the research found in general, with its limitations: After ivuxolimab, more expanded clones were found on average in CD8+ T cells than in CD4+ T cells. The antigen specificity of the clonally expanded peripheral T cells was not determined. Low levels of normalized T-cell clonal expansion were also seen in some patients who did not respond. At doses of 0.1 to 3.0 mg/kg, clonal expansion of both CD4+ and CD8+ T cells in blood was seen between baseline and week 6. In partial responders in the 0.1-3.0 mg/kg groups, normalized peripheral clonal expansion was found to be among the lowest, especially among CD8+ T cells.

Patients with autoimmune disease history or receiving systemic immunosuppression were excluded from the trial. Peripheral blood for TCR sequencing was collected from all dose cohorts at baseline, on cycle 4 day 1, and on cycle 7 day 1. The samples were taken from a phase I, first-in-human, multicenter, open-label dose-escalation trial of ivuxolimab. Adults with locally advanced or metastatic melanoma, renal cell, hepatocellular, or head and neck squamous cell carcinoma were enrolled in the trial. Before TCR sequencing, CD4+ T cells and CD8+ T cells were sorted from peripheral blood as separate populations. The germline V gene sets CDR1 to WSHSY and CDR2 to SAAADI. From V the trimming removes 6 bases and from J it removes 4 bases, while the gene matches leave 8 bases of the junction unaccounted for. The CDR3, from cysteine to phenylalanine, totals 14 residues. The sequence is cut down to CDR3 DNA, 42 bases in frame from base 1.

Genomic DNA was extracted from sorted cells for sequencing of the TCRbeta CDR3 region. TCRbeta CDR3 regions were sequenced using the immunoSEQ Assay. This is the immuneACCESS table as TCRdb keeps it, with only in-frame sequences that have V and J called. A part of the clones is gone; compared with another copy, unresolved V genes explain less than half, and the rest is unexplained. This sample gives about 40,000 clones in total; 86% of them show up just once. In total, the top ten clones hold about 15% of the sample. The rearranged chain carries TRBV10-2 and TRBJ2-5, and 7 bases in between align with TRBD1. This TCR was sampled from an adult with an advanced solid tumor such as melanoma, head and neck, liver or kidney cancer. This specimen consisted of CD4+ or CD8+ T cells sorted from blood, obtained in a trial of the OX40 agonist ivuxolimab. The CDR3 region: CASRVDRAGETQYF. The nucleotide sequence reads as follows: TGCGCCAGCAGGGTAGACAGGGCTGGAGAGACCCAGTACTTC.